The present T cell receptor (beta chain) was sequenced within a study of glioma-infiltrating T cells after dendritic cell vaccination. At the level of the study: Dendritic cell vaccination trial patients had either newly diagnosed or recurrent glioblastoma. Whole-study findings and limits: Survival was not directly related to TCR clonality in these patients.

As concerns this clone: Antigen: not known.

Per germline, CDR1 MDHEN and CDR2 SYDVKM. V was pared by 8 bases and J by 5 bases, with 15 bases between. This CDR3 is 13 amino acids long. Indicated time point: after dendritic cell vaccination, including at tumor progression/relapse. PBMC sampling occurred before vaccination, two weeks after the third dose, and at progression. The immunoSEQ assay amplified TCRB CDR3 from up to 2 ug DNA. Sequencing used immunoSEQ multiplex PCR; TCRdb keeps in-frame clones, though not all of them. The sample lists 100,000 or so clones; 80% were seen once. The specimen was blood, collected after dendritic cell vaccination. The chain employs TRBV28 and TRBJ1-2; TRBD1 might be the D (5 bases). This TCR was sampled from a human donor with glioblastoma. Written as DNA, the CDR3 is TGTGCCAGCGCATGGGTAGGGGAATATGGCTACACCTTC. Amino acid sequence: CASAWVGEYGYTF.